The next 15 T cell receptor beta chains were all read from a single sample in a study of tumor-infiltrating lymphocytes in localized non-small cell lung cancer. Produced via immunoSEQ multiplex PCR; TCRdb's table is partial and in-frame only. The sample gives some 10,000 clones, 70% to 80% of which show up once; about 15% is in the top ten. The sequenced sample consisted of uninvolved lung tissue not adjacent to the tumor. Receptors were obtained from a human donor with non-small cell lung cancer.

This sequence joins TRBV20-1 and TRBJ1-1, with 7 positions matching TRBD1. Germline trimming cut 6 bases from V and 11 bases from J; bases unmatched to any gene: 9. CDR1 is DFQATT and CDR2 is SNEGSKA in the germline V gene (reference sequence). CDR3 size: 11 residues. The CDR3 region has the DNA TGCAGTGCCTTCGACAGGGTTAACGCTTTCTTT. This translates into CSAFDRVNAFF.

This chain links TRBV5-6 with TRBJ1-1; no definite D call. This CDR3 has 13 amino acids. Germline CDR1 SGHDT, CDR2 YYEEEE. V was pared by 6 bases and J by 1 base, with 10 bases between. This CDR3 reads CASTRGWNTEAFF. As DNA, the CDR3 is TGTGCCAGCACTCGAGGGTGGAACACTGAAGCTTTCTTT.

The chain has TRBV18 and TRBJ2-3; D might be TRBD1 or TRBD2, each matching 5 bases. V gave up 3 bases and J gave up 5 bases, with 9 bases separating them. The length of the CDR3 is 13 residues. The germline gives CDR1 KGHSH, CDR2 LQKENI. DNA for the CDR3: TGTGCCAGCTCACCGCTGAGGGGAGATACGCAGTATTTT. This gives the protein CASSPLRGDTQYF.

The chain has TRBV10-3 and TRBJ1-2, with a tentative D call TRBD1 (5 bases). Trimming pared 10 bases from V and 10 bases from J, leaving 13 bases between. Germline values: CDR1 ENHRY, CDR2 SYGVKD. The CDR3 runs to 10 residues. The chain's CDR3 is CATGEGDYTF. Written as DNA, the CDR3 is TGTGCCACGGGGGAGGGTGACTACACCTTC.

The CDR3 spells CASSFLSGQGAAQRQYF. In nucleotides, the CDR3 is TGTGCCAGCAGCTTCTTGTCTGGACAGGGGGCGGCTCAGCGGCAGTACTTC. The rearrangement joins TRBV5-4 to TRBJ2-7, with TRBD1 matching over 11 bases. CDR1 is SGHNT and CDR2 is YYREEE in the germline V gene (reference sequence). The CDR3 extends over 17 amino acids. V was clipped by 2 bases and J by 9 bases; unmatched bases: 16.

This sequence joins TRBV11-3 and TRBJ2-3, with 8 bases that match TRBD2. Per germline, CDR1 SGHNT and CDR2 YENEEA. Trimming cost V 4 bases and J 4 bases; bases outside gene matches: 7. The CDR3 runs to 15 residues. Here the CDR3 reads CASSSALGGADTQYF. For the CDR3, the DNA is TGTGCCAGCAGCTCCGCCCTCGGGGGGGCAGATACGCAGTATTTT.

J is TRBJ1-3 and V is TRBV6-5; D is uncertain. Per germline, CDR1 MNHEY and CDR2 SVGAGI. The ends were cut back, 0 bases at V and 4 bases at J, with 10 bases in the middle. The CDR3 length is 15 residues. Here the CDR3 DNA reads TGTGCCAGCAGTTACTCGACAACACTGGGAAACACCATATATTTT. Protein: CASSYSTTLGNTIYF.

V usage is TRBV11-2 and J usage is TRBJ2-3, with D possibly TRBD2 on 6 matching bases. CDR3 length equals 14 residues. V was pared by 3 bases and J by 2 bases, with 9 bases between. The V gene's germline CDR1 is SGHAT and CDR2 FQNNGV. The CDR3 protein is CASSFGGYTDTQYF. The CDR3 DNA reads TGTGCCAGCAGCTTCGGGGGATACACAGATACGCAGTATTTT.

The CDR3 bases are TGTGCCAGCAGGCCGGGACAGGGGGCAGCAAACGAGCAGTACTTC. Its protein is CASRPGQGAANEQYF. This chain joins TRBV2 and TRBJ2-7; 12 bases map to TRBD1. The CDR3 contains 15 residues. Germline values: CDR1 SNHLY, CDR2 FYNNEI. The V and J ends lost 6 bases and 5 bases, in that order; junction bases with no gene match: 8.

The chain combines TRBV6-5 with TRBJ2-7; 7 bases agree with TRBD1. The CDR3 is 14 amino acids. V shed 5 bases, J shed 1 base, and the junction held 5 bases outside the gene matches. The germline gives CDR1 MNHEY, CDR2 SVGAGI. CDR3: CASSKTGVSYEQYF. As DNA, the CDR3 is TGTGCCAGCAGTAAAACAGGGGTTTCCTACGAGCAGTACTTC.

This clone is large. The J gene is TRBJ1-2, the V gene TRBV4-1, with D unresolved. The CDR3 has 11 residues. CDR1 and CDR2 from the germline V gene are MGHRA and YSYEKL. V was clipped by 5 bases and J by 8 bases, with 9 bases between them. The CDR3 here is CASSDRGGYTF. CDR3 coding DNA: TGCGCCAGCAGCGATAGAGGGGGCTACACCTTC.

The genes are TRBV6-1 and TRBJ1-2, with D tentatively TRBD1 (5 bases). The V and J ends lost 4 bases and 4 bases respectively, with 10 bases between them. From germline, CDR1 is MNHNS and CDR2 SASEGT. CDR3 length equals 13 residues. The DNA of the CDR3 is TGTGCCAGCAGTGCGGGGGAAAGCTATGGCTACACCTTC. Residues: CASSAGESYGYTF.

V usage is TRBV5-1 and J usage is TRBJ2-5; 10 nucleotides line up with TRBD1. In germline, CDR1 is SGHRS, CDR2 YFSETQ. The CDR3 is 15 residues long. The trim removed 5 bases at V and 0 bases at J, leaving 4 bases unmatched. CDR3 in amino acids: CASRDRGGDQETQYF. DNA for the CDR3: TGCGCCAGCAGGGACAGGGGGGGGGACCAAGAGACCCAGTACTTC.

This sequence joins TRBV30 and TRBJ2-6; no clear D gene. The CDR3 totals 14 residues. V was cut by 0 bases and J by 2 bases, with 5 bases left in between. Germline CDR1 reads GTSNPN; CDR2 reads SVGIG (reference sequence). The CDR3 DNA reads TGTGCCTGGAGTGTCGGTACTGGGGCCAACGTCCTGACTTTC. This sequence encodes CAWSVGTGANVLTF. Full variable domain (rest looked up from reference TRBV30 and TRBJ2-6): SQTIHQWPATLVQPVGSPLSLECTVEGTSNPNLYWYRQAAGRGLQLLFYSVGIGQISSEVPQNLSASRPQDRQFILSSKKLLLSDSGFYLCAWSVGTGANVLTFGAGSRLTVL.

In DNA form, the CDR3 reads TGTGCCAGCAGTGACGTAGCGGGGGGCACAGATACGCAGTATTTT. As protein: CASSDVAGGTDTQYF. The rearrangement links TRBV6-4 to TRBJ2-3; 9 bases are a match to TRBD2. The V and J ends lost 2 bases and 1 base, in that order; junction bases with no gene match: 1. CDR3 size: 15 residues. Germline V gene data show CDR1 as MRHNA and CDR2 as SNTAGT.